This T cell receptor beta chain was captured in a study of CD8+ T cells in alopecia areata. RNA extraction was followed by reverse transcription into cDNA, which acted as the sequencing template. Profiled with immunoSEQ multiplex PCR; TCRdb holds only in-frame clones, not every one. The data contain roughly 210,000 clones, around 43% of them seen just once; the ten biggest clones take up roughly 2.6%. As for treatment: oral pan-JAK inhibitor, 5-10 mg twice daily. With 4 bases clipped from V and 8 bases from J, the junction kept 3 bases outside the gene matches. CDR3 length equals 14 residues. In germline, CDR1 is LGHNA, CDR2 YNFKEQ.

The chain uses TRBV4-2 and TRBJ2-1; 12 nucleotides line up with TRBD2. The receptor was derived from a human donor with alopecia areata. The specimen comprised CD4+ T cells sorted from blood, sampled at approximately week 39, from a patient treated with tofacitinib. The CDR3 region has the DNA TGTGCCAGCAGCCCTAGCGGGAGGGAACATGAGCAGTTCTTC. This translates into CASSPSGREHEQFF.